The present T cell receptor beta chain was sequenced within a study of T cell responses to AZD1222 COVID-19 vaccine. Study observations and caveats: Variant regions that are unmutated are reportedly the target of nearly half of spike-specific TCRs. Spike as a whole was targeted by vaccine-associated CD4 TCRs, dominant at 160-218 and 743-854.

For this clone: Its antigen is still unknown.

CDR1 and CDR2 (germline): KGHDR, SFDVKD. The CDR3 covers 15 residues. V gave up 7 bases and J gave up 1 base, with 13 bases separating them. Method: immunoSEQ multiplex PCR; TCRdb's copy keeps in-frame clones and lacks some. The sample holds about 97,000 clones, roughly nine tenths seen once. Sequenced here: peripheral blood, sampled on day 0 of AZD1222 vaccination. The origin of this receptor is an adult in good health. The J gene is TRBJ2-1, the V gene TRBV24-1; D possibly corresponds to TRBD2 (5 bases). CDR3 nucleotide sequence: TGTGCCACCAGAAGCCGCACGGGGTCCTACAATGAGCAGTTCTTC. Translating it yields CATRSRTGSYNEQFF.